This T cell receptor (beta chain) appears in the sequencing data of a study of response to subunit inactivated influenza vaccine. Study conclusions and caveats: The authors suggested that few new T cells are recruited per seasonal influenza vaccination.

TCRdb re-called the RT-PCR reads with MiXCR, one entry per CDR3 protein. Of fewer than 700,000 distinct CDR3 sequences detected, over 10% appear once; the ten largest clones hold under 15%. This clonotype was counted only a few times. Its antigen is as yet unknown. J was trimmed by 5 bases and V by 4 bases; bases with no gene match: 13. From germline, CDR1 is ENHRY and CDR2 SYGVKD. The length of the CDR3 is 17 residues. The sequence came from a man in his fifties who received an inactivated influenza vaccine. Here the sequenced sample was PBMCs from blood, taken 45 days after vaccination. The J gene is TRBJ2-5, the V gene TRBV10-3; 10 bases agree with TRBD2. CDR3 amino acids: CAISAVGASGGRETQYF. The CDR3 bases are TGTGCCATCAGTGCCGTTGGAGCTAGCGGGGGTCGGGAGACCCAGTACTTC.